This T cell receptor (beta chain) originates from a study of cytomegalovirus exposure and HLA in healthy donors. Primers: 60 Vbeta forward and 13 Jbeta reverse. TCRdb's copy holds only in-frame clones and misses some; the assay was immunoSEQ multiplex PCR. The table lists more than 150,000 clones, roughly 79% of them singletons. The CDR3 runs to 14 residues. V dropped 8 bases and J dropped 6 bases, with 19 bases sitting between them. The V gene's germline CDR1 is SNHLY and CDR2 FYNNEI. The chain recombines TRBV2 with TRBJ1-2, with TRBD1 as a possible D gene (5 bases). This clonotype was obtained from a woman in her thirties or forties in good health and CMV-seropositive. Sequenced input: PBMCs. The CDR3 here is CASLYRSQGNGYTF. In nucleotides, the CDR3 is TGTGCCAGCCTATACAGGTCCCAGGGAAATGGCTACACCTTC. Using reference TRBV2 and TRBJ1-2 for the parts outside the CDR3, the full variable domain is EPEVTQTPSHQVTQMGQEVILRCVPISNHLYFYWYRQILGQKVEFLVSFYNNEISEKSEIFDDQFSVERPDGSNFTLKIRSTKLEDSAMYFCASLYRSQGNGYTFGSGTRLTVV.